One T cell receptor (beta chain) is described in this entry. Its matching antigen is unknown. The sample belongs to a study of CD8 T cells in ankylosing spondylitis. General study points: Characteristic, it appeared, of ankylosing spondylitis blood was a TCR beta motif of about eight highly homologous variants. From matched ankylosing spondylitis synovial fluid, disease-linked clones were reportedly recovered at significantly enriched levels. Both synovial fluid and blood in reactive arthritis had previously been reported to carry some motif variants. Within peripheral blood, clones linked to disease were CD8+ and relatively rare.

Molecular-barcoded quantitative 5'-RACE produced these TCR beta libraries. TCRdb analysed the 5' RACE reads with MiXCR anew, one entry per CDR3 protein. The sample has 400,000 to 450,000 distinct CDR3 sequences, under 20% seen once. This CDR3 is built from 15 residues. Trimming left V 4 bases short and J 7 bases short, with 17 bases between. The germline CDR1 and CDR2 sequences are DFQATT and SNEGSKA (reference sequence). Sequencing was carried out using blood, either unsorted or a sorted T cell fraction (not recorded which). The chain uses TRBV20-1 and TRBJ1-6; D might be TRBD1 (6 bases). The sequence came from a male donor with ankylosing spondylitis. In DNA, the CDR3 is TGCAGTGCTAAACAGGGAGATTTCTGGAATTCACCCCTCCACTTT. This codes for CSAKQGDFWNSPLHF.